This T cell receptor beta chain was observed in a study of blood T cells in healthy people across ages. The second PCR ran about 6 to 11 cycles with a sample-barcoded 5' primer and J-beta primers. TCRdb ran MiXCR on the 5' RACE reads and lists one entry per CDR3 protein. The sample includes 800,000 to 950,000 distinct CDR3 sequences, roughly 29% seen only once; the top ten take approximately 10%. This CDR3 has 13 residues. The J segment lost 6 bases and the V segment lost 4 bases, leaving 8 bases of the junction unmatched. Germline-derived CDR1 and CDR2 are SQVTM and ANQGSEA. Caucasian individuals from Russia who were healthy and aged about 6 to 95 acted as donors. Total RNA, at least 5 micrograms per sample, was extracted from PBMCs. The sample also formed part of further work on T cells of mothers and their children.

This receptor was identified in a woman in her thirties or forties in good health. The chain links TRBV29-1 to TRBJ1-1, with 7 positions matching TRBD1. Material: blood. CDR3 region: CSVARGDQAEAFF. The CDR3 DNA reads TGCAGCGTTGCCAGGGGGGATCAGGCTGAAGCTTTCTTT.